This T cell receptor (beta chain) was captured by sequencing in a study of blood T cell repertoires in COVID-19. Study details: The study drew acute and convalescent COVID-19 samples from the United States, Italy and Spain. The cDNA or gDNA used as material had been derived from T cells, B-cell-depleted T cells, or PBMCs.

The CDR3 length is 21 residues. Germline values: CDR1 WSHSY, CDR2 SAAADI. J lost 2 bases, V lost 2 bases, and 13 bases had no gene match. Authors' methods: Amplification of reference gene primers provided the estimated nucleated cell counts. Sequenced by immunoSEQ multiplex PCR; TCRdb stores in-frame clones only, minus some. Clone size and V and J calls were adopted from that table, with D and trimming inferred from the DNA. The sample holds about 410,000 clones, about 88% seen once. The sample was peripheral blood. The clonotype was recovered from a woman between 35 and 50 years old with COVID-19, enrolled during active disease. This chain uses TRBV10-2 with TRBJ2-3; 16 nucleotides line up with TRBD2. CDR3 amino acids: CASSETKGLAGGLWITDTQYF. CDR3 DNA: TGCGCCAGCAGTGAGACCAAGGGACTAGCGGGGGGGCTTTGGATCACAGATACGCAGTATTTT.